This T cell receptor (beta chain) comes out of a study of T cell repertoires in cytomegalovirus infection. Study overall: Both CMV infection and a matching HLA type were indicated by public TCR beta signatures.

This clonotype came up a few times. As yet, its antigen is unknown. General study findings and limits: Using cumulative public TCR beta family frequency, the authors identified those who carried CMV together with the relevant HLA.

TCRdb recomputed calls from the reads with MiXCR, one row per CDR3 protein. Here the sample spans hundreds of thousands of distinct CDR3 sequences, less than 20% being singletons. CDR1 and CDR2 from the germline V gene are KGHSH and LQKENI. Germline trimming cut 3 bases from V and 5 bases from J; bases unmatched to any gene: 7. The CDR3 runs 15 residues. This chain connects TRBV18 to TRBJ2-1; 7 bases line up with TRBD1. Sequences were obtained from PBMCs. The source of this sequence is a human donor in good health (CMV status not recorded). Some clones in this sample may be carry-over from other donors' samples. The CDR3 nucleotides read TGTGCCAGCTCACCCGGGACAGACCGCAACAATGAGCAGTTCTTC. Translated, it gives CASSPGTDRNNEQFF. Together with reference TRBV18 and TRBJ2-1, the CDR3 gives the full variable domain: NAGVMQNPRHLVRRRGQEARLRCSPMKGHSHVYWYRQLPEEGLKFMVYLQKENIIDESGMPKERFSAEFPKEGPSILRIQQVVRGDSAAYFCASSPGTDRNNEQFFGPGTRLTVL.